The subject of this entry is one T cell receptor (beta chain). Its antigen remains unknown. The sample belongs to a study of cytomegalovirus exposure and HLA in healthy donors. Broader study findings: The HLA-A and HLA-B alleles of most subjects were reportedly predicted accurately from TCR beta sequences. Follow-up analysis later connected one missense variant in DCLRE1C with trimming of TCR beta V- and J-genes. Previously analyzed data showed that most TCR beta V segments were productive at a frequency of about 90% or about 30%.

The PCR made use of 60 Vbeta and 13 Jbeta primers. Produced via immunoSEQ multiplex PCR; TCRdb's table is partial and in-frame only. Altogether around 160,000 clones are present, 70% to 80% being singletons, with the ten largest covering approximately 2.1%. With 1 base removed from V and 5 bases from J, the gap between germline ends came to 12 bases. Germline V gene lookup returns CDR1 SGHRS and CDR2 YFSETQ. The CDR3 consists of 15 residues. V is TRBV5-1 and J is TRBJ2-2; a possible D gene is TRBD1 (6 bases). The specimen sequenced was PBMCs. The clonotype was recovered from a man aged 45 to 65 in good health and CMV-seropositive. The CDR3 region has the DNA TGCGCCAGCAGCTTGAGGACAGCTGAGACCGGGGAGCTGTTTTTT. Translation: CASSLRTAETGELFF.